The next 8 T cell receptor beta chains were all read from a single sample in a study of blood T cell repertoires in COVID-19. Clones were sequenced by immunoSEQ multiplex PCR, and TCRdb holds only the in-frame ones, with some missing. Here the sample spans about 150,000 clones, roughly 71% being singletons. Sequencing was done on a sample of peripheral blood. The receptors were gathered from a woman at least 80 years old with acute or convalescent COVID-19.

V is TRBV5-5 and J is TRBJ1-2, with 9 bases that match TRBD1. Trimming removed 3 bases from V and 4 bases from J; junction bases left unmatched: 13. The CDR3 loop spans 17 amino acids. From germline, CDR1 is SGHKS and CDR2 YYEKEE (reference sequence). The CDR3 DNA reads TGTGCCAGCAGCTCCGCCGGGACAGGGCGGCCCCTCTATGGCTACACCTTC. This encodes CASSSAGTGRPLYGYTF. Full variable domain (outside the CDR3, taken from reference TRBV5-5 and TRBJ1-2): DAGVTQSPTHLIKTRGQQVTLRCSPISGHKSVSWYQQVLGQGPQFIFQYYEKEERGRGNFPDRFSARQFPNYSSELNVNALLLGDSALYLCASSSAGTGRPLYGYTFGSGTRLTVV.

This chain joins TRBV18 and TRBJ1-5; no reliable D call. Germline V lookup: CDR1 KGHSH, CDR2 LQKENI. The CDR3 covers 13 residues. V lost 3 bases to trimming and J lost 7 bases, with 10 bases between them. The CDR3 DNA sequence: TGTGCCAGCTCACCCGGAGCCCAACAGCCCCAGCATTTT. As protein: CASSPGAQQPQHF.

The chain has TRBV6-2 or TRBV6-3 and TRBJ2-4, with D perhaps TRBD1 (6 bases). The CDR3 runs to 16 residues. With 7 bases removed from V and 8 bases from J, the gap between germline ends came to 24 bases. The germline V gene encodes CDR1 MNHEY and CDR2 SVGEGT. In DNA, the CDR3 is TGTGCCAGCACCCCCGGAGGAAGCAGGGGTTCGGACATTCAGTACTTC. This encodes CASTPGGSRGSDIQYF.

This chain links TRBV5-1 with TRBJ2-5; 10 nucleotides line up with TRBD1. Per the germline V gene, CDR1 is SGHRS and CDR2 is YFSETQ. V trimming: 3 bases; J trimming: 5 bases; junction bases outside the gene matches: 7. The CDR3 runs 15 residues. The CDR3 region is CASSSPDRGWETQYF. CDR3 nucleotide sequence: TGCGCCAGCAGCTCCCCGGACAGGGGGTGGGAGACCCAGTACTTC.

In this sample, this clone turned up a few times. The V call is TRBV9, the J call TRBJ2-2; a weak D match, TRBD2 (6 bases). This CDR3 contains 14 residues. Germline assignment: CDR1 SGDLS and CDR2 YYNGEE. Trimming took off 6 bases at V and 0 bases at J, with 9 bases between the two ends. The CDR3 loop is CASMGGSNTGELFF. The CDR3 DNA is TGTGCCAGCATGGGGGGTTCGAACACCGGGGAGCTGTTTTTT.

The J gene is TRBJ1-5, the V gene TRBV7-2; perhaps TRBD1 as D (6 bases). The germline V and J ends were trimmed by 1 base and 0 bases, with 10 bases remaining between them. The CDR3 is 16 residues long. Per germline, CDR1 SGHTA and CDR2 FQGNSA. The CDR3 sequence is CASSLVAGASNQPQHF. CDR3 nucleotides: TGTGCCAGCAGCTTAGTGGCGGGGGCTAGCAATCAGCCCCAGCATTTT.

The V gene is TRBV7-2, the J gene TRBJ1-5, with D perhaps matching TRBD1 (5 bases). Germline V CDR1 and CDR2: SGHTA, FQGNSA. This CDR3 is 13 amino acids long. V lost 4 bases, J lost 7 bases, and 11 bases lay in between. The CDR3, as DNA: TGTGCCAGCAGCTCAGGGTTCTTGCAGCCCCAGCATTTT. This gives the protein CASSSGFLQPQHF.

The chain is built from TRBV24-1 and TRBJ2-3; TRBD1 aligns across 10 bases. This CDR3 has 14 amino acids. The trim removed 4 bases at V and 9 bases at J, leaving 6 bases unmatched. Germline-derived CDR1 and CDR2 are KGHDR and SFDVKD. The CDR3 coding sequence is TGTGCCACCAGTGACCCGGGACAGGGGAAAACGCAGTATTTT. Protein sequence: CATSDPGQGKTQYF.